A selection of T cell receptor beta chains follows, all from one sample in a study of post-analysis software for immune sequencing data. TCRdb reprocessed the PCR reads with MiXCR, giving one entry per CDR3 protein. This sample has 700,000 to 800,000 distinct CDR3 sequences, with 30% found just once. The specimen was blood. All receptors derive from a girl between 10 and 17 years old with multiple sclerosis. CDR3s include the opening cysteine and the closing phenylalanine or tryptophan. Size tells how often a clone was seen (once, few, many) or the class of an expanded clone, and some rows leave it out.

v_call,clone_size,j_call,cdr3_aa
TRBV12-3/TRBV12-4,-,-,CASGRTGQATEQYF
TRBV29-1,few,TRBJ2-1,CSVDGLAGANEQFF
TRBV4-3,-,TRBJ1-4,CASSQDWGPINEKLFF
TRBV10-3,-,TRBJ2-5,CAISHRHSETQYF
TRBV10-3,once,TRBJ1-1,CAIRLLGDRHTEAFF
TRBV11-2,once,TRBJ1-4,CASSLGSRGRRSRTNEKLFF
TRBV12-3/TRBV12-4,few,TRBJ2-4,CASSLSGGGNEQYF
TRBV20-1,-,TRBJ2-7,CSARAGGLYEQYF
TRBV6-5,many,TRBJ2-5,CASSHPGRAMTQYF
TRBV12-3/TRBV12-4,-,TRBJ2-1,CTSSPTGGPYNEQFF
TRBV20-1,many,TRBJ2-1,CSARGLAGGGRDEQFF
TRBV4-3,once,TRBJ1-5,CVSSQDRQGNQPQHF
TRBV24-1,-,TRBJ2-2,CATSPSANTGELFF
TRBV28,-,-,CASSLASAGREIDEQYF
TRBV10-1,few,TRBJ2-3,CASSERGLAGTDTQYF
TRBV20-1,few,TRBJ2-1,CSARAPILTGAKDYNEQFF
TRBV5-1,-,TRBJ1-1,CASSPGRSRFNTEAFF
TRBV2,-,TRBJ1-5,CASSDPSRGVNQPQHF
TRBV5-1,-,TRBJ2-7,CASSLDGSDEQYF
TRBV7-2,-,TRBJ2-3,CASSLGDSLADTQYF
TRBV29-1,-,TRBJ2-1,CSVERTRDNEQFF
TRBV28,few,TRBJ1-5,CASSSGLDQPQHF
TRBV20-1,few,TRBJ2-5,CSGDSRSAAETQYF
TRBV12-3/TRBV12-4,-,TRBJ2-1,CASSQDAGQFF
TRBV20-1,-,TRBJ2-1,CSARLAGGGQFF
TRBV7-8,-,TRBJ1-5,CASSSDRPNQPQHF
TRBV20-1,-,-,CSARDRVKETQYF
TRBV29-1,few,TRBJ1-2,CSVEAGTGYYGYTF
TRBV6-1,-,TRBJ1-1,CASYRGANTEAFF
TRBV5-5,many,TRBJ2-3,CASSPRQGGEVADTQYF
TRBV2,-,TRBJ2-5,CASSAGRQETQYF
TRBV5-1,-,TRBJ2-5,CASSLELRTGGGAETQYF
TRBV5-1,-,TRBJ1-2,CASSPQASGGYTF
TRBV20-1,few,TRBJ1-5,CSARDRSSNQPQHF
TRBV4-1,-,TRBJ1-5,CASSHEWTTSNQPQHF
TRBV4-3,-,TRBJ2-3,CASSQEAATRTDTQYF
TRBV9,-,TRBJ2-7,CASSPRGGLAGKNPGEQYF
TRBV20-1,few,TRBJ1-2,CSAKMPGWRGYTF
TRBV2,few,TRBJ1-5,CASRLGRVNQPQHF
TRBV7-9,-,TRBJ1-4,CASSPGHTNEKLFF